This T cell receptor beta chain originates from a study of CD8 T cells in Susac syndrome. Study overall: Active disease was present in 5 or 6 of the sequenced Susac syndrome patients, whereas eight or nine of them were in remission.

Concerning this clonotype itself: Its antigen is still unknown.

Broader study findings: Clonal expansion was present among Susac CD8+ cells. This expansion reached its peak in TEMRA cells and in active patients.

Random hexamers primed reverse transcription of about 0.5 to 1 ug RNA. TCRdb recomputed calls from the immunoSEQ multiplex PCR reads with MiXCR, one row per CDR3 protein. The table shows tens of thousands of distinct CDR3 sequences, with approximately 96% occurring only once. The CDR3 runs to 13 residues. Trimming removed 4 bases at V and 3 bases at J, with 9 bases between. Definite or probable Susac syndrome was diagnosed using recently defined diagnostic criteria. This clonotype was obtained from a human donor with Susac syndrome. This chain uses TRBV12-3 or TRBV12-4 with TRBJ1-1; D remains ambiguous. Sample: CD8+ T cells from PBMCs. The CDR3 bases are TGTGCCAGCAGTTACGGGTGGGACACTGAAGCTTTCTTT. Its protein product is CASSYGWDTEAFF.